The 26 T cell receptor beta chains presented below share a single source sample, sequenced in a study of blood T cell repertoires in COVID-19. TCRdb's copy holds only in-frame clones and misses some; the assay was immunoSEQ multiplex PCR. The sample comprises about 150,000 clones, approximately 90% of which are singletons, and around 1.5% rests with the top ten. What was sequenced was peripheral blood. The receptors were sampled from a human donor in a cohort sampled during active COVID-19.

The rearrangement uses TRBV12-5 and TRBJ2-2; 7 nucleotides match TRBD1. Germline trimming cut 4 bases from V and 4 bases from J; bases unmatched to any gene: 12. The CDR3 spans 17 residues. Germline CDR1 and CDR2: LGHNT and FRNRAP. CDR3 amino acids: CASGSGEKTGFTGELFF. CDR3 nucleotides: TGTGCTAGTGGTTCCGGCGAAAAGACAGGGTTCACCGGGGAGCTGTTTTTT.

This chain joins TRBV6-5 and TRBJ1-2, with D unclear. The length of the CDR3 is 12 residues. Trimming removed 7 bases at V and 5 bases at J, with 11 bases between. Germline V lookup: CDR1 MNHEY, CDR2 SVGAGI. CDR3 bases: TGTGCCAGCAACACGAAATTTTATGGCTACACCTTC. Translated, it gives CASNTKFYGYTF.

The J gene is TRBJ2-2, the V gene TRBV6-5; D ambiguous. The CDR3 runs 14 residues. V was shortened by 2 bases and J by 5 bases, with 9 bases between the two germline ends. From germline, CDR1 is MNHEY and CDR2 SVGAGI. CDR3 sequence (DNA): TGTGCCAGCAGTTACCAACAGCATACCGGGGAGCTGTTTTTT. Its translation is CASSYQQHTGELFF.

V gene TRBV27 combines with J gene TRBJ2-7; the match to TRBD1 covers 9 bases. J was trimmed by 5 bases and V by 4 bases; bases with no gene match: 12. Germline CDR1 and CDR2: MNHEY and SMNVEV (reference sequence). The CDR3 runs 16 residues. Here the CDR3 reads CASSSSAGTGFHEQYF. The CDR3 nucleotides read TGTGCCAGCAGTTCCTCAGCCGGGACAGGGTTCCACGAGCAGTACTTC.

CDR3 coding DNA: TGTGCCAGCAGCTTCAGGTCAGAACAGCCCCAGCATTTT. It translates to CASSFRSEQPQHF. J is TRBJ1-5 and V is TRBV7-2; D not certain. CDR3 length: 13 residues. V lost 3 bases and J 7 bases, leaving 10 bases between the germline ends. Germline values: CDR1 SGHTA, CDR2 FQGNSA.

The CDR3 spells CASSYGIRRGAREQYF. DNA for the CDR3: TGTGCCAGCAGTTACGGTATCCGCCGGGGGGCGCGGGAGCAGTACTTC. V usage is TRBV6-2 or TRBV6-3 and J usage is TRBJ2-7; perhaps TRBD2 as D (7 bases). This CDR3 region has 16 residues. The germline V gene encodes CDR1 MNHEY and CDR2 SVGEGT. The V end lost 2 bases, the J end lost 7 bases, and 21 bases lay between the germline ends.

The V gene is TRBV19, the J gene TRBJ2-7, with D tentatively TRBD2 (6 bases). The V end was cut by 6 bases, the J end by 2 bases, with 14 bases between. The CDR3 totals 14 residues. The germline V gene has CDR1 LNHDA and CDR2 SQIVND (reference sequence). The CDR3 DNA sequence: TGTGCCAGTAGCCTAAGGAGGGGTACCTACGAGCAGTACTTC. It encodes CASSLRRGTYEQYF.

The chain has TRBV29-1 and TRBJ2-1, with 12 bases that match TRBD2. Germline loops: CDR1 SQVTM, CDR2 ANQGSEA. CDR3 size: 14 residues. Losses at the gene ends were 5 bases for V and 7 bases for J; bases not matched to a gene: 6. Written as DNA, the CDR3 is TGCAGCGTTTTGACTAGCGGGGGAGGAAATGAGCAGTTCTTC. It yields the protein CSVLTSGGGNEQFF.

The chain combines TRBV12-3 or TRBV12-4 with TRBJ1-4; no clear D gene. Trimming removed 7 bases from V and 8 bases from J, with 8 bases in between. The CDR3 runs to 11 residues. The DNA of the CDR3 is TGTGCCAGCAAACGAGGAGAAAAACTGTTTTTT. This encodes CASKRGEKLFF.

The rearrangement links TRBV5-6 to TRBJ1-2; 10 bases fit TRBD1. The V and J ends lost 2 bases and 8 bases, in that order; junction bases with no gene match: 6. The CDR3 consists of 14 residues. Germline V CDR1 and CDR2: SGHDT, YYEEEE. CDR3 in DNA: TGTGCCAGCAGCTTAATCGGGACAGGGGAAGGCTACACCTTC. Encoded protein: CASSLIGTGEGYTF.

This sequence joins TRBV10-3 and TRBJ2-1; TRBD1 matches at 11 bases. CDR3 length equals 16 residues. The germline V gene encodes CDR1 ENHRY and CDR2 SYGVKD. V was clipped by 1 base and J by 6 bases; unmatched bases: 5. The CDR3 region has the DNA TGTGCCATCAGTGAGTGGGACAGGGGGACGACCAATGAGCAGTTCTTC. Residues: CAISEWDRGTTNEQFF.

The CDR3 loop is CASSAGSPYGYTF. The CDR3, as DNA: TGTGCCAGCAGTGCCGGGAGCCCCTATGGCTACACCTTC. This sequence joins TRBV6-6 and TRBJ1-2; D is unclear. The V end was cut by 5 bases, the J end by 4 bases, with 11 bases between. This CDR3 has 13 residues. Germline V lookup: CDR1 MNHNY, CDR2 SVGAGI (reference sequence).

This rearrangement joins TRBV5-6 to TRBJ1-6, with 8 bases fitting TRBD1. The CDR3 has 16 residues. From germline, CDR1 is SGHDT and CDR2 YYEEEE. Trimming at V came to 3 bases and at J to 8 bases, leaving 10 bases not matched to a gene. CDR3 sequence: CASSSLDRDRDSPLHF. In nucleotides, the CDR3 is TGTGCCAGCAGCTCGTTGGACAGGGATAGGGATTCACCCCTCCACTTT. Full variable domain (outside the CDR3, taken from reference TRBV5-6 and TRBJ1-6): DAGVTQSPTHLIKTRGQQVTLRCSPKSGHDTVSWYQQALGQGPQFIFQYYEEEERQRGNFPDRFSGHQFPNYSSELNVNALLLGDSALYLCASSSLDRDRDSPLHFGNGTRLTVT.

This clone was detected only once. The chain employs TRBV29-1 and TRBJ2-7; possibly TRBD1 for D (5 bases). This CDR3 is built from 13 residues. V was pared by 0 bases and J by 0 bases, with 6 bases between. In germline, CDR1 is SQVTM, CDR2 ANQGSEA. CDR3 coding DNA: TGCAGCGTTGAAGAGACAGCCTCCTACGAGCAGTACTTC. Translating it yields CSVEETASYEQYF.

The rearrangement joins TRBV5-6 to TRBJ2-1; D is uncertain. The CDR3 is made up of 16 amino acids. Between the trimmed V and J ends, which lost 1 base and 0 bases, there was a span of 11 bases. Germline V gives CDR1 SGHDT, CDR2 YYEEEE. CDR3 amino acids: CASSLYGGSSYNEQFF. The DNA of the CDR3 is TGTGCCAGCAGCTTGTACGGCGGCTCCTCCTACAATGAGCAGTTCTTC.

This CDR3 reads CASSWGESEKLFF. The DNA of the CDR3 is TGTGCCAGCAGCTGGGGAGAGAGTGAAAAACTGTTTTTT. The rearrangement joins TRBV7-8 to TRBJ1-4, with D uncertain. The CDR3 consists of 13 residues. V shed 4 bases and J shed 7 bases, with 10 bases lying between them. Germline values: CDR1 SGHVS, CDR2 FQNEAQ.

Notes on this clone: This sample includes further DNA sequences coding for the same CDR3. V gene TRBV6-2 or TRBV6-3 combines with J gene TRBJ1-5; D call uncertain. Germline CDR1 and CDR2: MNHEY and SVGEGT. The CDR3 sequence is 13 residues long. Trimming shortened V by 0 bases and J by 6 bases, and 6 bases separated the two germline ends. CDR3 coding DNA: TGTGCCAGCAGTTACTCGGGGAGTCAGCCCCAGCATTTT. Its protein product is CASSYSGSQPQHF.

A few counts support this clone. The chain is built from TRBV7-9 and TRBJ2-1; D gene ambiguous. Trimming pared 5 bases from V and 5 bases from J, leaving 19 bases between. Germline V gene data show CDR1 as SEHNR and CDR2 as FQNEAQ (reference sequence). The CDR3 length is 16 residues. DNA for the CDR3: TGTGCCAGCAGCGCTCTAGAGTCAGCGCGAAACAATGAGCAGTTCTTC. The encoded protein is CASSALESARNNEQFF.

The chain combines TRBV9 with TRBJ1-2, with 9 positions matching TRBD1. The V gene's germline CDR1 is SGDLS and CDR2 YYNGEE. Losses at the gene ends were 3 bases for V and 4 bases for J; bases not matched to a gene: 4. The CDR3 sequence is 14 residues long. As DNA, the CDR3 is TGTGCCAGCAGCGCAGGACAGGGGAGCTATGGCTACACCTTC. Amino acids: CASSAGQGSYGYTF.

The V gene is TRBV10-2, the J gene TRBJ2-7; no definite D call. The length of the CDR3 is 11 residues. The ends were cut back, 2 bases at V and 7 bases at J, with 6 bases in the middle. Germline assignment: CDR1 WSHSY and CDR2 SAAADI. The CDR3 loop is CASSEAREQYF. The CDR3 DNA reads as TGCGCCAGCAGTGAGGCCCGGGAGCAGTACTTC.

V and J are TRBV11-3 and TRBJ2-2, with D perhaps TRBD2 (5 bases). This CDR3 has 14 residues. V lost 4 bases, J lost 0 bases, and 6 bases lay in between. Germline V lookup: CDR1 SGHNT, CDR2 YENEEA. CDR3 region: CASSWGANTGELFF. Written as DNA, the CDR3 is TGTGCCAGCAGCTGGGGAGCGAACACCGGGGAGCTGTTTTTT. Full variable domain (outside the CDR3, taken from reference TRBV11-3 and TRBJ2-2): EAGVVQSPRYKIIEKKQPVAFWCNPISGHNTLYWYLQNLGQGPELLIRYENEEAVDDSQLPKDRFSAERLKGVDSTLKIQPAELGDSAVYLCASSWGANTGELFFGEGSRLTVL.

CDR3 DNA: TGTGCCAGCAGCGTCCAATCAGGCAGCTATGGCTACACCTTC. As protein: CASSVQSGSYGYTF. This rearrangement joins TRBV4-2 to TRBJ1-2, with unresolved D. V gave up 5 bases and J gave up 4 bases, with 14 bases separating them. The CDR3 runs 14 residues. Per the germline V gene, CDR1 is LGHNA and CDR2 is YNFKEQ.

The chain joins TRBV29-1 to TRBJ2-5; 12 positions agree with TRBD2. This CDR3 is built from 13 residues. Unmatched junction bases numbered 1, after V lost 4 bases and J lost 4 bases. Germline-derived CDR1 and CDR2 are SQVTM and ANQGSEA. The CDR3 loop is CSVVTSGGETQYF. The DNA for the CDR3 is TGCAGCGTTGTGACTAGCGGGGGAGAGACCCAGTACTTC.

The gene calls are TRBV18 and TRBJ2-3; maybe TRBD2 (7 bases). CDR3 length: 13 residues. The germline V and J ends were trimmed by 4 bases and 6 bases, with 11 bases remaining between them. CDR1 and CDR2 (germline): KGHSH, LQKENI. CDR3 DNA: TGTGCCAGCTCACGGGGGGGGCCGGATACGCAGTATTTT. Amino acids: CASSRGGPDTQYF.

J is TRBJ2-3 and V is TRBV10-1; 8 bases fit TRBD1. After removal of 6 bases from V and 4 bases from J, the junction contained 3 bases not matched to a gene. Germline lookup yields CDR1 WNHNN and CDR2 SYGVQD (reference sequence). CDR3 size: 13 residues. The CDR3 sequence: CASRETGADTQYF. CDR3 nucleotides: TGCGCCAGCAGGGAGACAGGGGCAGATACGCAGTATTTT.

This chain uses TRBV7-9 with TRBJ1-1; possibly TRBD1 for D (5 bases). Trimming removed 2 bases at V and 1 base at J, with 8 bases between. From germline, CDR1 is SEHNR and CDR2 FQNEAQ (reference sequence). This CDR3 is 14 amino acids long. Here the CDR3 reads CASSLNTGNTEAFF. The DNA for the CDR3 is TGTGCCAGCAGCTTAAATACAGGGAACACTGAAGCTTTCTTT.